This T cell receptor (beta chain) derives from a study of identifying expanded T cells in peripheral blood. Trimming shortened V by 1 base and J by 0 bases, and 5 bases separated the two germline ends. Germline assignment: CDR1 SGHRS and CDR2 YFSETQ. The CDR3 is 15 residues long. Profiled with immunoSEQ multiplex PCR; TCRdb holds only in-frame clones, not every one. This sample has about 82,000 clones, with around 90% found just once. The receptor's source is a person aged 18 to 75 in good health. This rearrangement joins TRBV5-1 to TRBJ2-6; D is uncertain. Input material: blood. CDR3 in DNA: TGCGCCAGCAGCTTGAAGAGCTCTGGGGCCAACGTCCTGACTTTC. Encoded protein: CASSLKSSGANVLTF.